One T cell receptor (beta chain) is described in this entry. Produced via immunoSEQ multiplex PCR; TCRdb's table is partial and in-frame only. The profile covers 56,000 or so clones, with around 88% appearing a single time and roughly 18% taken by the ten largest. The data stem from a study of blood T cell repertoires in COVID-19. In the study overall: Nucleic acid was either cDNA or gDNA, and it came from T cells, B-cell-depleted T cells, or PBMCs.

This CDR3 spans 15 amino acids. J was trimmed by 3 bases and V by 5 bases; bases with no gene match: 9. The germline gives CDR1 LGHDT, CDR2 YNNKEL (reference sequence). The sequencing sample was made of peripheral blood. The clonotype comes from a woman older than 75 with active COVID-19. The V call is TRBV3-1 (or the pseudogene TRBV3-2), the J call TRBJ1-2, with TRBD1 matching over 7 bases. The CDR3: CASSSRDSWDYGYTF. Written as DNA, the CDR3 is TGTGCCAGCAGCTCCCGGGACAGTTGGGACTATGGCTACACCTTC.